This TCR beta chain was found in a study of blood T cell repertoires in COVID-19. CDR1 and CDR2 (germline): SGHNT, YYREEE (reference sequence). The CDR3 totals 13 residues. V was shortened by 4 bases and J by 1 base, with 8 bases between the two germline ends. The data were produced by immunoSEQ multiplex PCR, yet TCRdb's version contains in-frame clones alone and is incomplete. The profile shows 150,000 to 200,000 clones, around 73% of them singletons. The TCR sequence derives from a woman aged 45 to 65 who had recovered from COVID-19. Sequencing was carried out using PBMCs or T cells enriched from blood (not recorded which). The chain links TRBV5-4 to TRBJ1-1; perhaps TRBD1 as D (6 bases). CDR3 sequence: CASSPRGNTEAFF. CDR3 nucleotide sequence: TGTGCCAGCAGCCCCAGGGGGAACACTGAAGCTTTCTTT.